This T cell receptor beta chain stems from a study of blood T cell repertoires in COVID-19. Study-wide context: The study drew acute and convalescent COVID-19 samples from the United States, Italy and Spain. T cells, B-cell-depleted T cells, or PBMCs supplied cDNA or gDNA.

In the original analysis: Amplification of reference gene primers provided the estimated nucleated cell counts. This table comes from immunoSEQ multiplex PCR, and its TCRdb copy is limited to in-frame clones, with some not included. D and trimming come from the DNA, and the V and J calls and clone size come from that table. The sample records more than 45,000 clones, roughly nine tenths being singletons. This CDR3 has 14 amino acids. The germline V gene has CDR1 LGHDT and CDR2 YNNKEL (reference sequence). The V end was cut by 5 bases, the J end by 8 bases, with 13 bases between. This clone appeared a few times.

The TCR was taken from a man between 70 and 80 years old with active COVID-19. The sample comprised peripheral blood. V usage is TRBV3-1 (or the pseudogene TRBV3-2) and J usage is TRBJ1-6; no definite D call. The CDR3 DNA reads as TGTGCCAGCAGCGGGATGGGGAGGTATTCACCCCTCCACTTT. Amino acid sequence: CASSGMGRYSPLHF.